One sample yielded the 16 T cell receptor beta chains listed below, sequenced in a study of regulatory T cells in long-lasting Graves disease. Sequencing libraries for TCR beta were prepared with iRepertoire HTBI primers and Arm-PCR of CDR3 regions. MiXCR, applied by TCRdb to the multiplex PCR reads, yields one record per CDR3 protein. The sample has about 310,000 distinct CDR3 sequences; roughly a fifth are singletons. The time point denotes: persistent/refractory GD, antithyroid drugs over 5 years with positive TRAb. TCR sequences were obtained from RNA taken from PBMCs. The sequenced sample was peripheral blood mononuclear cells (PBMCs), obtained when the disease was refractory, from a patient treated with antithyroid drugs. These receptors came from a female donor with Graves disease.

This clonotype was observed at least ten times. This chain uses TRBV11-2 with TRBJ2-7; maybe TRBD1 (6 bases). V was pared by 4 bases and J by 6 bases, with 19 bases between. There are 15 residues in the CDR3. Germline V lookup: CDR1 SGHAT, CDR2 FQNNGV. The CDR3 DNA is TGTGCCAGCAGCTGGGACATCGAGGGATCGGGCGAGCAGTACTTC. This sequence encodes CASSWDIEGSGEQYF.

This clonotype was observed a few times. V and J are TRBV20-1 and TRBJ1-4; D remains ambiguous. Germline V lookup: CDR1 DFQATT, CDR2 SNEGSKA (reference sequence). V shed 7 bases and J shed 8 bases, with 14 bases lying between them. The CDR3 has 12 residues. CDR3 nucleotide sequence: TGCAGTGTACCCGAAGGCAGCGAAAAACTGTTTTTT. This gives the protein CSVPEGSEKLFF.

This clonotype was detected a few times. V and J are TRBV20-1 and TRBJ1-4; a possible D gene is TRBD1 (5 bases). Germline V CDR1 and CDR2: DFQATT, SNEGSKA (reference sequence). The CDR3 loop spans 17 amino acids. Between the trimmed V and J ends, which lost 3 bases and 8 bases, there was a span of 25 bases. In DNA form, the CDR3 reads TGCAGTGCTAGGTTCTTCCGGGACCGCCTTGATAGGGAAAAACTGTTTTTT. It encodes CSARFFRDRLDREKLFF.

The rearrangement joins TRBV6-2 or TRBV6-3 to TRBJ2-2; no firm D call. This CDR3 is 16 amino acids long. Germline CDR1 and CDR2: MNHEY and SVGEGT. The V gene lost 2 bases and the J gene lost 3 bases, with 13 bases spanning the gap. CDR3 in amino acids: CASSYGVKIDTGELFF. Here the CDR3 DNA reads TGTGCCAGCAGTTACGGGGTGAAGATCGACACCGGGGAGCTGTTTTTT.

The gene calls are TRBV7-2 and TRBJ1-4, with D tentatively TRBD1 (6 bases). V lost 3 bases, J lost 3 bases, and 23 bases lay in between. Looked up from germline, CDR1 is SGHTA and CDR2 is FQGNSA. The CDR3 spans 19 residues. CDR3 bases: TGTGCCAGCAGCTTGGGTGCGACAGGCGAGGTTGATGCTAATGAAAAACTGTTTTTT. Residues: CASSLGATGEVDANEKLFF.

This chain uses TRBV5-1 with TRBJ2-7; a weak D match, TRBD2 (6 bases). Germline CDR1 is SGHRS and CDR2 is YFSETQ. Trimming removed 2 bases at V and 1 base at J, with 10 bases between. This CDR3 is built from 14 residues. The CDR3 region has the DNA TGCGCCAGCAGCTTCGGAGGGGAATCCTACGAGCAGTACTTC. This gives the protein CASSFGGESYEQYF.

This clonotype was counted many times. The chain recombines TRBV20-1 with TRBJ2-5; D is unclear. This CDR3 has 12 residues. CDR1 is DFQATT and CDR2 is SNEGSKA in the germline V gene (reference sequence). The V gene lost 3 bases and the J gene lost 5 bases, with 10 bases spanning the gap. CDR3 DNA sequence: TGCAGTGCTAGGACCCCCGGGGAGACCCAGTACTTC. Amino acids: CSARTPGETQYF.

In DNA form, the CDR3 reads TGTGCCAGCAGCCCTGGACGGATTCAGTTCTTC. Protein sequence: CASSPGRIQFF. V usage is TRBV28 and J usage is TRBJ2-1, with unresolved D. V was cut by 6 bases and J by 13 bases, with 13 bases left in between. This CDR3 has 11 amino acids. The germline V gene encodes CDR1 MDHEN and CDR2 SYDVKM. Supplemented by reference TRBV28 and TRBJ2-1, the full variable domain reads DVKVTQSSRYLVKRTGEKVFLECVQDMDHENMFWYRQDPGLGLRLIYFSYDVKMKEKGDIPEGYSVSREKKERFSLILESASTNQTSMYLCASSPGRIQFFGPGTRLTVL.

Regarding this clonotype: No conserved phenylalanine or tryptophan ends this CDR3, so it is likely a read error. It is unclear where the CDR3 begins or ends on the DNA, so no DNA is shown, and the CDR3 is as TCRdb lists it. The chain uses TRBV7-3 and TRBJ2-4. The CDR3 is 8 residues long, ends included. Germline V gene sequence: CDR1 SGHTA, CDR2 FQGTGA. The CDR3 loop reads CASSLQTL.

With respect to this clonotype: Sequence at one end of the junction differs from germline and may be a read error. The V call is TRBV7-2, the J call TRBJ2-7; TRBD2 matches 11 bases. This CDR3 has 14 amino acids. CDR1 and CDR2 (germline): SGHTA, FQGNSA. In nucleotides, the CDR3 is TGTGCCAGCAGCATAGCGGGAGGGCCTGGCGAGCAGTACTTC. This encodes CASSIAGGPGEQYF.

The DNA for the CDR3 is TGTGCCAGTACCCTGGGGGCGACAGCTAGAGCTGGGGCCAACGTCCTGACTTTC. As protein: CASTLGATARAGANVLTF. V and J are TRBV19 and TRBJ2-6; a weak D match, TRBD1 (6 bases). This CDR3 has 18 residues. CDR1 and CDR2 from the germline V gene are LNHDA and SQIVND (reference sequence). V lost 7 bases and J lost 2, with 21 bases in between.

This chain links TRBV4-3 with TRBJ2-7; 10 bases fit TRBD1. V shed 4 bases, J shed 2 bases, and the junction held 8 bases outside the gene matches. Germline CDR1 reads LGHNA; CDR2 reads YSLEER. The CDR3 is 16 residues long. In DNA form, the CDR3 reads TGCGCCAGCAGCCCCCGGGCGGGGACAGGGGCCTACGAGCAGTACTTC. Amino acids: CASSPRAGTGAYEQYF.

The rearrangement links TRBV27 to TRBJ2-7; TRBD2 matches 9 bases. In germline, CDR1 is MNHEY, CDR2 SMNVEV (reference sequence). V trimming: 3 bases; J trimming: 5 bases; junction bases outside the gene matches: 2. The CDR3 runs 13 residues. The CDR3: CASSFGTSHEQYF. The DNA of the CDR3 is TGTGCCAGCAGTTTCGGGACTAGCCACGAGCAGTACTTC.

The sample holds many counts of this clonotype. The V call is TRBV28, the J call TRBJ1-2; 10 bases map to TRBD1. Germline V gene data show CDR1 as MDHEN and CDR2 as SYDVKM. Trimming took 5 bases from V and 6 from J; bases not matched to a gene: 12. The CDR3 is 16 residues long. The CDR3 is CASSLTGGFAIDGYTF. CDR3 nucleotides: TGTGCCAGCAGTCTGACAGGGGGCTTTGCGATTGATGGCTACACCTTC.

As to this clonotype: Since the CDR3 does not end with the conserved phenylalanine or tryptophan, this likely comes from a read error. This chain joins TRBV12-3 or TRBV12-4 and TRBJ1-4, with 7 bases lining up with TRBD1. V shed 6 bases and J 5 bases; nucleotides not matched to a gene: 9. The CDR3 extends over 15 amino acids. The DNA for the CDR3 is TGTGCCAGCAGCTCAGCAGGGGGACTAAATGAAAAACTGTTTCTT. Amino acid sequence: CASSSAGGLNEKLFL.

This clonotype was seen more than once but under ten times. The V call is TRBV9, the J call TRBJ2-7; 11 positions agree with TRBD2. CDR1 and CDR2 (germline): SGDLS, YYNGEE. Germline trimming cut 3 bases from V and 9 bases from J; bases unmatched to any gene: 14. This CDR3 contains 16 residues. CDR3 in DNA: TGTGCCAGCAGCGCCACTCCGACTAGCGGGGTGAGGGGGCAGTACTTC. It specifies CASSATPTSGVRGQYF.